The clone carrying this T cell receptor (beta chain) is termed medium-sized. Its antigen remains unknown. Cultured CD4+ T cell DNA was sequenced using the Oncomine TCR Beta short-read assay. TCRdb ran MiXCR on the PCR reads and lists one entry per CDR3 protein. The sample includes roughly 3,500 distinct CDR3 sequences, roughly 17% seen only once; the top ten take around an eighth. These data belong to a study of vaccination and CD4 T cells after COVID-19. Study details: Post-vaccination specimens were collected at a median of approximately 74 days following dose two (range 14 to 241). The cells in question were stimulated using overlapping spike peptides derived from SARS-CoV-2, HCoV-NL63, HCoV-OC43 and HCoV-229E. Study results and limitations: In convalescent patients, 304 of 307 vaccine-specific clones were mono-reactive for SARS-CoV-2 spike.

The treatment: 10-day PBMC culture with coronavirus spike peptide pools or control peptides (ViraFEST assay). Germline CDR1 reads SEHNR; CDR2 reads FQNEAQ (reference sequence). The CDR3 extends over 11 amino acids. Trimming removed 1 base from V and 7 bases from J, with 4 bases in between. This sequence originates from a human donor who had recovered from COVID-19. The source material was CD4+ T cells from blood, cultured in vitro. The V and J genes are TRBV7-9 and TRBJ2-5; D gene ambiguous. The CDR3 is CASSLEGTQYF. In nucleotides, the CDR3 is TGTGCCAGCAGCTTAGAGGGGACCCAGTACTTC. The full variable domain, with the rest looked up from reference TRBV7-9 and TRBJ2-5, is DTGVSQNPRHKITKRGQNVTFRCDPISEHNRLYWYRQTLGQGPEFLTYFQNEAQLEKSRLLSDRFSAERPKGSFSTLEIQRTEQGDSAMYLCASSLEGTQYFGPGTRLLVL.